Listed below are T cell receptor beta chains from one sample, sequenced in a study of blood T cell repertoires in COVID-19. Assay: immunoSEQ multiplex PCR; the TCRdb copy retains only in-frame clones and omits some. Here the sample spans 200,000 to 250,000 clones, around 86% being singletons. Sequencing input: peripheral blood. The receptor set was obtained from a woman in her 30s who had recovered from COVID-19. Each CDR3 is given with its conserved first and last residue. D genes are given only for firm matches. A row's size may be missing; if present it is once, few, many or a size class.

d_gene	j_gene	abundance	v_gene	CDR3nt	CDR3aa
-	TRBJ1-1	-	TRBV7-9	TGTGCCAGCAAGCAAAGACAGGCTGGGGACATGAACACTGAAGCTTTCTTT	CASKQRQAGDMNTEAFF
-	TRBJ1-1	once	TRBV7-3	TGTGCCAGCAGCCTTTCGGGGGACACTGAAGCTTTCTTT	CASSLSGDTEAFF
-	TRBJ1-2	-	TRBV12-3/TRBV12-4	TGTGCCAGCAGTTTAGCCCAGGGCAGCTACACCTTC	CASSLAQGSYTF
TRBD1	TRBJ1-6	-	TRBV7-8	TGTGCCAGCAGCCTGGGGAGTGGTGGGACAGGGGGCAGCTCACCCCTCCACTTT	CASSLGSGGTGGSSPLHF
-	TRBJ1-6	few	TRBV3-1/TRBV3-2	TGTGCCAGCAGCCAAGGGGGGGGTAATTCACCCCTCCACTTT	CASSQGGGNSPLHF
-	TRBJ2-2	-	TRBV6-6	TGTGCCAGCAGTTACTCGGCGGACATGAACACCGGGGAGCTGTTTTTT	CASSYSADMNTGELFF
TRBD1	TRBJ1-3	once	TRBV5-3	TGTGCCAGAAAGCCCGCAGGGGGAGGAAGAAACACCATATATTTT	CARKPAGGGRNTIYF
-	TRBJ1-1	-	TRBV7-2	TGTGCCAGCAGCTTAGGGGTGGGGGGCACTGAAGCTTTCTTT	CASSLGVGGTEAFF
TRBD1	TRBJ1-4	-	TRBV2	TGTGCCAGCAGTGAGCAGACAGGGGGTTATGAAAAACTGTTTTTT	CASSEQTGGYEKLFF
TRBD2	TRBJ2-4	-	TRBV4-2	TGTGCCAGCAGCCTAGGGAGTAGCGGGGGGGCTTGGTCCAAAAACATTCAGTACTTC	CASSLGSSGGAWSKNIQYF
TRBD1	TRBJ2-7	-	TRBV7-9	TGTGCCAGCAGCCTTGGGGACAGGAGGGAGCAGTACTTC	CASSLGDRREQYF
TRBD1	TRBJ2-3	-	TRBV7-3	TGTGCCAGCAGCCTCGGACAGGGGTTTTACACAGATACGCAGTATTTT	CASSLGQGFYTDTQYF
-	TRBJ1-2	-	TRBV2	TGTGCCAGCAGTGAAGGGCACCCAAACTATGGCTACACCTTC	CASSEGHPNYGYTF
-	TRBJ2-5	-	TRBV11-3	TGTGCCAGCAGCGCCCGTCAGGGGCCACAAGAGACCCAGTACTTC	CASSARQGPQETQYF
-	TRBJ2-3	-	TRBV7-9	TGTGCCAGCAGCGCCCACAGGCGATTCACAGATACGCAGTATTTT	CASSAHRRFTDTQYF
-	TRBJ1-2	-	TRBV10-2	TGCGCCAGCACCGAGAGAGGGCTTGGCTACACCTTC	CASTERGLGYTF
TRBD1	TRBJ1-2	-	TRBV29-1	TGCAGCGTTGGGACAGGGGGCGGAGGTGGCTACACCTTC	CSVGTGGGGGYTF
-	TRBJ1-1	-	TRBV2	TGTGCCAGCGGGGGCGCGGTTACTGAAGCTTTCTTT	CASGGAVTEAFF
TRBD2	TRBJ2-3	-	TRBV19	TGTGCCAGTAGTATTGGCGGGGGGGCCCCCCCGCAGTATTTT	CASSIGGGAPPQYF
TRBD1	TRBJ2-3	-	TRBV10-3	TGTGCCATCGCCAATCAGGGGGAAGGGACCACAGATACGCAGTATTTT	CAIANQGEGTTDTQYF
-	TRBJ2-1	once	TRBV5-8	TGTGCCAGCAGCTTTTCCCTAGACGGATCCGAGCAGTTCTTC	CASSFSLDGSEQFF
TRBD1	TRBJ1-2	-	TRBV7-9	TGTGCCAGCAGCACCAGTAGACAGGGAGATGGCTACACCTTC	CASSTSRQGDGYTF
-	TRBJ1-1	-	TRBV7-9	TGTGCCAGCAGCTTTTCAAGCGACGACACTGAAGCTTTCTTT	CASSFSSDDTEAFF
-	TRBJ1-1	-	TRBV20-1	TGCAGTGCTAGTCCAGGAAACACTGAAGCTTTCTTT	CSASPGNTEAFF